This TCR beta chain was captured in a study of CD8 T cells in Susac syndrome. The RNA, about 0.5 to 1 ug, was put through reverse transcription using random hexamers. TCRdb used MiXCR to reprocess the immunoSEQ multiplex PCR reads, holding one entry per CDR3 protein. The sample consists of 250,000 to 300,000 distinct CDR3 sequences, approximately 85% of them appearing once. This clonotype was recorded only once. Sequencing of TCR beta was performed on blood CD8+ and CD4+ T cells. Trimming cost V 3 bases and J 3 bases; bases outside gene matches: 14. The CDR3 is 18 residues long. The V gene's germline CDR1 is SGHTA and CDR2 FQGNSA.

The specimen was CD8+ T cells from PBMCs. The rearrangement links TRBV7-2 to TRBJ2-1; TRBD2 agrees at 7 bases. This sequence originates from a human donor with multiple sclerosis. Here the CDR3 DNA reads TGTGCCAGCAGCTTCCAGATGCTGGGCGGGAGTGTCTACAATGAGCAGTTCTTC. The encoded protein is CASSFQMLGGSVYNEQFF.